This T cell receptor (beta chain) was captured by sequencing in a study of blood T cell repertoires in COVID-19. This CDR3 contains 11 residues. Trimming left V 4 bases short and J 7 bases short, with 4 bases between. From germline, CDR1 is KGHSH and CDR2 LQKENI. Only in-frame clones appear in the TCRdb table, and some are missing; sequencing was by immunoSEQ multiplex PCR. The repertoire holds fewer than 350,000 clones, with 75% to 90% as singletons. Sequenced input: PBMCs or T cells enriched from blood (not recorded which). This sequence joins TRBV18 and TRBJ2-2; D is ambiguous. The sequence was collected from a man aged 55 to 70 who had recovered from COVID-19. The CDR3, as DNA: TGTGCCAGCTCACTTAACGGGGAGCTGTTTTTT. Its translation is CASSLNGELFF.